The next 25 T cell receptor beta chains were all read from a single sample in a study of T-cell reconstitution after alpha-beta-depleted transplantation in children. TCRbeta library preparation incorporated unique molecular identifiers. MiXCR, run by TCRdb on the PCR reads, gives a single entry per CDR3 protein. Among around 450,000 distinct CDR3 sequences listed, 10% to 13% were seen once. Material: PBMCs, obtained before TCRalphabeta/CD19-depleted stem cell transplant. The source is a child aged 2 to 10 with inherited bone marrow failure, due to receive a stem cell transplant.

This clonotype was counted many times. The chain carries TRBV7-9 and TRBJ1-2; D gene ambiguous. Looked up from germline, CDR1 is SEHNR and CDR2 is FQNEAQ (reference sequence). CDR3 length: 13 amino acids. Trimming pared 3 bases from V and 5 bases from J, leaving 10 bases between. Here the CDR3 DNA reads TGTGCCAGCAGCTTTCCTGGCGGATATGGCTACACCTTC. It translates to CASSFPGGYGYTF.

This clonotype was seen ten or more times. The chain has TRBV12-3 or TRBV12-4 and TRBJ2-1; D uncertain. The length of the CDR3 is 15 residues. Trimming pared 5 bases from V and 0 bases from J, leaving 11 bases between. DNA for the CDR3: TGTGCCAGCAGTCTGGACCCAAGCTCCTACAATGAGCAGTTCTTC. It is translated as CASSLDPSSYNEQFF.

This clonotype came up a few times. The V and J genes are TRBV6-1 and TRBJ2-5, with D possibly being TRBD1 or TRBD2 (5 bases each). V dropped 8 bases and J dropped 5 bases, with 15 bases sitting between them. The germline V gene has CDR1 MNHNS and CDR2 SASEGT. There are 13 residues in the CDR3. The CDR3 loop is CASLGVGAETQYF. The CDR3 coding sequence is TGTGCCAGCCTGGGGGTCGGGGCGGAGACCCAGTACTTC.

The chain carries TRBV13 and TRBJ2-1, with D possibly being TRBD1 (5 bases). Per the germline V gene, CDR1 is PRHDT and CDR2 is FYEKMQ (reference sequence). The V end was cut by 5 bases, the J end by 6 bases, with 11 bases between. This CDR3 contains 13 residues. The CDR3 spells CASSPATGNEQFF. The CDR3 DNA reads TGTGCCAGCAGCCCAGCAACAGGCAATGAGCAGTTCTTC.

This clonotype was seen only a few times. The chain recombines TRBV20-1 with TRBJ2-2; 9 nucleotides agree with TRBD2. Losses at the gene ends were 6 bases for V and 4 bases for J; bases not matched to a gene: 6. In germline, CDR1 is DFQATT, CDR2 SNEGSKA (reference sequence). The CDR3 is 14 amino acids. The DNA of the CDR3 is TGCAGTGCCCGGGGACTAGCAGGCACCGGGGAGCTGTTTTTT. Amino acids: CSARGLAGTGELFF.

The genes are TRBV12-3 or TRBV12-4 and TRBJ2-1, with 9 bases matching TRBD2. This CDR3 is 16 amino acids long. V trimming: 3 bases; J trimming: 8 bases; junction bases outside the gene matches: 11. For the CDR3, the DNA is TGTGCCAGCAGTTTTCGAGGGATAGCGGGAGTTGATGAGCAGTTCTTC. This codes for CASSFRGIAGVDEQFF.

This clonotype was counted many times. The chain is built from TRBV5-1 and TRBJ2-5; 11 bases are a match to TRBD2. V gave up 3 bases and J gave up 1 base; unmatched junction bases: 5. The germline CDR1 and CDR2 sequences are SGHRS and YFSETQ. The CDR3 extends over 16 amino acids. CDR3 amino acids: CASSWGLADSQETQYF. As DNA, the CDR3 is TGCGCCAGCAGCTGGGGACTAGCGGATTCCCAAGAGACCCAGTACTTC.

The sample holds many counts of this clonotype. This chain uses TRBV28 with TRBJ2-7; D possibly corresponds to TRBD2 (5 bases). Per the germline V gene, CDR1 is MDHEN and CDR2 is SYDVKM. V gave up 3 bases and J gave up 3 bases, with 6 bases separating them. This CDR3 is 12 amino acids long. The CDR3 reads CASSFEGYEQYF. Here the CDR3 DNA reads TGTGCCAGCAGTTTCGAGGGCTACGAGCAGTACTTC.

This clonotype was recorded at least ten times. This chain connects TRBV27 to TRBJ2-2, with unresolved D. Looked up from germline, CDR1 is MNHEY and CDR2 is SMNVEV (reference sequence). With 2 bases removed from V and 6 bases from J, the gap between germline ends came to 7 bases. This CDR3 has 13 residues. The CDR3 nucleotides read TGTGCCAGCAGTTTAACGGGTTCCGGGGAGCTGTTTTTT. Encoded protein: CASSLTGSGELFF.

This clonotype was seen a handful of times. V is TRBV7-9 and J is TRBJ1-4; 9 nucleotides line up with TRBD1. The CDR3 length is 14 residues. Germline V gene data show CDR1 as SEHNR and CDR2 as FQNEAQ (reference sequence). Losses at the gene ends were 4 bases for V and 5 bases for J; bases not matched to a gene: 2. In DNA, the CDR3 is TGTGCCAGCAGCTGGGGACAGGGCAATGAAAAACTGTTTTTT. Its protein is CASSWGQGNEKLFF.

This clonotype appeared a few times. This rearrangement joins TRBV18 to TRBJ2-5, with D possibly being TRBD2 (5 bases). The CDR3 loop spans 15 amino acids. Trimming took off 1 base at V and 1 base at J, with 10 bases between the two ends. The germline V gene has CDR1 KGHSH and CDR2 LQKENI. The CDR3: CASSPQEAGQETQYF. In nucleotides, the CDR3 is TGTGCCAGCTCACCACAGGAGGCAGGCCAAGAGACCCAGTACTTC.

In its sample, this clonotype was seen many times. V usage is TRBV28 and J usage is TRBJ2-7, with TRBD2 identical over 9 bases. This CDR3 has 15 residues. The germline V gene encodes CDR1 MDHEN and CDR2 SYDVKM. Trimming cost V 6 bases and J 4 bases; bases outside gene matches: 10. The CDR3 bases are TGTGCCAGCAGATCTTCTAGCGGGAATAGATACGAGCAGTACTTC. It specifies CASRSSSGNRYEQYF.

The chain combines TRBV23-1 with TRBJ2-7; unclear D gene. TRBV23-1 is placed among ORFs of uncertain function. The CDR3 runs 13 residues. V was cut by 6 bases and J by 3 bases, with 12 bases left in between. The CDR3 bases are TGCGCCAGCAGGGCCCAGTGGCGCTACGAGCAGTACTTC. Protein product: CASRAQWRYEQYF.

This clonotype was seen a few times. V is TRBV2 and J is TRBJ2-7, with 8 nucleotides matching TRBD1. Germline CDR1 is SNHLY and CDR2 is FYNNEI. The CDR3 contains 15 residues. The V segment lost 4 bases and the J segment 4 bases; nucleotides outside the gene matches: 9. The CDR3 coding sequence is TGTGCCAGCAGTGGTACCGGGACAGGACCGTACGAGCAGTACTTC. Protein: CASSGTGTGPYEQYF.

The chain has TRBV4-1 and TRBJ2-3; D possibly corresponds to TRBD1 (5 bases). Germline assignment: CDR1 MGHRA and CDR2 YSYEKL. This CDR3 comprises 15 residues. V lost 4 bases to trimming and J lost 4 bases, with 15 bases between them. CDR3 sequence (DNA): TGCGCCAGCAGCCCTCGAGGAGTAGGGGCAGATACGCAGTATTTT. Translated, it gives CASSPRGVGADTQYF.

This clonotype was detected ten times or more. J is TRBJ2-5 and V is TRBV20-1; 8 bases align to TRBD2. CDR3 length: 16 amino acids. Germline V gene sequence: CDR1 DFQATT, CDR2 SNEGSKA (reference sequence). V lost 3 bases and J lost 4; bases outside the gene matches: 13. CDR3 region: CSASPSRAGGAETQYF. The CDR3 DNA is TGCAGTGCTAGTCCCTCACGGGCGGGGGGTGCAGAGACCCAGTACTTC.

CDR3 sequence (DNA): TGTGCCAGCACTGGGGCCGGGGAGCTGTTTTTT. Amino acids: CASTGAGELFF. The V call is TRBV6-2 or TRBV6-3, the J call TRBJ2-2; D uncertain. Germline V gene lookup returns CDR1 MNHEY and CDR2 SVGEGT. Trimming shortened V by 7 bases and J by 6 bases, and 6 bases separated the two germline ends. The CDR3 loop spans 11 amino acids.

This clonotype was counted many times. The CDR3 sequence: CASSISGQGGFTDTQYF. CDR3 nucleotide sequence: TGTGCCAGCAGTATTTCCGGACAGGGAGGATTCACAGATACGCAGTATTTT. The genes are TRBV6-2 or TRBV6-3 and TRBJ2-3; 8 bases are shared with TRBD1. V shed 5 bases and J 2 bases; nucleotides not matched to a gene: 12. In germline, CDR1 is MNHEY, CDR2 SVGEGT. The CDR3 has 17 residues.

This clonotype was counted only a few times. The chain combines TRBV12-3 or TRBV12-4 with TRBJ2-1, with a tentative D call TRBD2 (5 bases). V was cut by 3 bases and J by 8 bases, with 20 bases left in between. This CDR3 contains 16 residues. This CDR3 is CASSFKGPGAVHEQFF. The CDR3 bases are TGTGCCAGCAGTTTTAAAGGCCCCGGAGCGGTCCATGAGCAGTTCTTC.

This clonotype was seen ten or more times. The genes are TRBV6-2 or TRBV6-3 and TRBJ2-7; D unclear. Germline V lookup: CDR1 MNHEY, CDR2 SVGEGT. The CDR3 runs 12 residues. V shed 5 bases and J shed 6 bases, with 11 bases lying between them. The CDR3 spells CASSQTPGEQYF. The CDR3 DNA reads as TGTGCCAGCAGTCAGACCCCGGGCGAGCAGTACTTC.

CDR3 loop: CASSVPSGLAENTGELFF. The CDR3 DNA is TGTGCCAGCAGTGTTCCCTCTGGGCTAGCGGAGAACACCGGGGAGCTGTTTTTT. The genes are TRBV2 and TRBJ2-2; TRBD2 aligns across 7 bases. The ends lost 4 bases at V and 1 base at J; junction bases unmatched: 12. Germline CDR1 reads SNHLY; CDR2 reads FYNNEI. The CDR3 sequence is 18 residues long.

This clonotype has at least ten counts. The J gene is TRBJ1-4, the V gene TRBV12-5; perhaps TRBD1 as D (5 bases). The germline V gene has CDR1 LGHNT and CDR2 FRNRAP. The CDR3 sequence is 16 residues long. V lost 4 bases and J 1 base, leaving 13 bases between the germline ends. The CDR3 bases are TGTGCTAGTGGTTCACCGGGACGCAGAACTAATGAAAAACTGTTTTTT. As protein: CASGSPGRRTNEKLFF.

This clonotype was seen repeatedly, ten times or more. The rearrangement uses TRBV7-2 and TRBJ2-2; tentatively, D is TRBD1 (5 bases). This CDR3 is built from 15 residues. The V end lost 3 bases, the J end lost 4 bases, and 12 bases lay between the germline ends. Germline V lookup: CDR1 SGHTA, CDR2 FQGNSA. The CDR3 is CASSLVGAPTGELFF. The CDR3 DNA follows: TGTGCCAGCAGCTTGGTAGGGGCTCCCACCGGGGAGCTGTTTTTT.

This rearrangement joins TRBV20-1 to TRBJ2-3; 10 bases map to TRBD2. CDR3 length: 12 amino acids. CDR1 and CDR2 from the germline V gene are DFQATT and SNEGSKA (reference sequence). V trimming: 5 bases; J trimming: 5 bases; junction bases outside the gene matches: 1. CDR3 sequence (DNA): TGCAGTGCTCGACTAGCGGGAGATACGCAGTATTTT. The encoded protein is CSARLAGDTQYF.

This clonotype turned up a few times. The chain employs TRBV11-2 and TRBJ2-3; D may be TRBD2 (6 bases). The CDR3 runs 17 residues. The V gene lost 2 bases and the J gene lost 3 bases, with 18 bases spanning the gap. Germline CDR1 is SGHAT and CDR2 is FQNNGV. The CDR3 nucleotides are TGTGCCAGCAGCTTACCCCAGGAGGGGACCGGGACAGATACGCAGTATTTT. Amino acid sequence: CASSLPQEGTGTDTQYF.